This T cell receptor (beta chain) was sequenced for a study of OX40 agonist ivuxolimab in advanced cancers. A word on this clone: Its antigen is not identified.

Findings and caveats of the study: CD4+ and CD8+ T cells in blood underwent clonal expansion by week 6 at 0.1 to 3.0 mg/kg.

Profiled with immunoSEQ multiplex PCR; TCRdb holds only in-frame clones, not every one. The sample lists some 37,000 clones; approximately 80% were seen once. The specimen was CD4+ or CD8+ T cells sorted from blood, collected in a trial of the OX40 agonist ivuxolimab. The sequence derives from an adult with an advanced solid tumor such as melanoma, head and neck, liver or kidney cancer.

The CDR3 region is CASSLMFLRDGAGYEQFF. CDR3 nucleotides: TGTGCCAGCAGCTTAATGTTCCTGCGGGATGGAGCGGGGTATGAGCAGTTCTTC. This chain links TRBV11-3 with TRBJ2-1; 7 bases are shared with TRBD2. The CDR3 length is 18 residues. Germline values: CDR1 SGHNT, CDR2 YENEEA. J was trimmed by 8 bases and V by 2 bases; bases with no gene match: 18.